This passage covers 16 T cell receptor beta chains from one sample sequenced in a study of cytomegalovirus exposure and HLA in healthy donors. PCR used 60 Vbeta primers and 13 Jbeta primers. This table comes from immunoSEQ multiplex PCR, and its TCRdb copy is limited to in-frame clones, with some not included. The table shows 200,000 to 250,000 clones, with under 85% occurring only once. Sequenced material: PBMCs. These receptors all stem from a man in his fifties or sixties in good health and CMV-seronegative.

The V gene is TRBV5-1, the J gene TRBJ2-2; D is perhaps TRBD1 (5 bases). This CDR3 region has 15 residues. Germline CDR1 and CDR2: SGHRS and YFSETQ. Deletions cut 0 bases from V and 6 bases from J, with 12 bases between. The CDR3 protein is CASSLGTTDPGELFF. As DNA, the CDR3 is TGCGCCAGCAGCTTGGGGACAACCGATCCCGGGGAGCTGTTTTTT.

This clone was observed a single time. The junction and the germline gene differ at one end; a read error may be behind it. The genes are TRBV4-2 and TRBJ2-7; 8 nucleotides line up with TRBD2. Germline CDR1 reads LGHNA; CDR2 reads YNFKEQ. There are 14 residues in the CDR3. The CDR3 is CASSQKLADYGQYF. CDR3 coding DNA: TGTGCCAGCAGCCAAAAACTAGCGGATTACGGGCAGTACTTC.

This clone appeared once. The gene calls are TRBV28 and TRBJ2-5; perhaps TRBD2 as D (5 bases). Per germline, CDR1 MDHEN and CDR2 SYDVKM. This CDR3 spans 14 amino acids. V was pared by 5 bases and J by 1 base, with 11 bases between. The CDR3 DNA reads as TGTGCCAGCAGTGGTGTAGGGAGCCAAGAGACCCAGTACTTC. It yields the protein CASSGVGSQETQYF.

The CDR3 bases are TGTGCCAGCAGCCCCTATGGGGGAGGTAATCAAGAGACCCAGTACTTC. Protein: CASSPYGGGNQETQYF. The chain uses TRBV5-4 and TRBJ2-5; D perhaps matches TRBD2 (6 bases). CDR1 is SGHNT, CDR2 YYREEE, per germline (reference sequence). The CDR3 sequence is 16 residues long. Trimming shortened V by 4 bases and J by 2 bases, and 18 bases separated the two germline ends.

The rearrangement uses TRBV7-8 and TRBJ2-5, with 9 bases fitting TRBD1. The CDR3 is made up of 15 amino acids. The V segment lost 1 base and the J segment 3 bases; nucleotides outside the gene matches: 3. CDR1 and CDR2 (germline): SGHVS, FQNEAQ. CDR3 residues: CASSLGTGDKETQYF. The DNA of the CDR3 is TGTGCCAGCAGCTTAGGGACAGGGGATAAAGAGACCCAGTACTTC.

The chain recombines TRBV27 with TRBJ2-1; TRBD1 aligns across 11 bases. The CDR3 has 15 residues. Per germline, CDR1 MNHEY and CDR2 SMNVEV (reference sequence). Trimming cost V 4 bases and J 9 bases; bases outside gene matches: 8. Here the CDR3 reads CASSSSGTGGSEQFF. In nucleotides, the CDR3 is TGTGCCAGCAGTTCGTCCGGGACAGGGGGAAGTGAGCAGTTCTTC.

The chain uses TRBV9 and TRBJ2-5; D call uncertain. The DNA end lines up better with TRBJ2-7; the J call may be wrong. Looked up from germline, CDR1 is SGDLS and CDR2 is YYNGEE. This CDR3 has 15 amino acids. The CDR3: CASSGPADPSYEQYF. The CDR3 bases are TGTGCCAGCAGCGGTCCGGCGGATCCTTCCTACGAGCAGTACTTC.

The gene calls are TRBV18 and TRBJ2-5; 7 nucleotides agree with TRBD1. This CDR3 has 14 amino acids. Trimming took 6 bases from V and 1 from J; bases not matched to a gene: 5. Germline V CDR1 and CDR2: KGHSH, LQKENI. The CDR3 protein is CASSYGTVQETQYF. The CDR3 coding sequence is TGTGCCAGCTCTTACGGGACAGTCCAAGAGACCCAGTACTTC.

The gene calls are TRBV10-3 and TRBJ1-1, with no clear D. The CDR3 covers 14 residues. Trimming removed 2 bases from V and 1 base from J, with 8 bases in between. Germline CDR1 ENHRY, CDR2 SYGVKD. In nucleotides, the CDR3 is TGTGCCATCAGTGAGCCGGGAACGAACACTGAAGCTTTCTTT. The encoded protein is CAISEPGTNTEAFF.

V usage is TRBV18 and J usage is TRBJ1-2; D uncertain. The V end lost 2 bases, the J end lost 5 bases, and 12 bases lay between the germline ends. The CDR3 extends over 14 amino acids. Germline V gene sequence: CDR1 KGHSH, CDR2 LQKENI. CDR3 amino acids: CASSPTSSDYGYTF. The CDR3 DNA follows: TGTGCCAGCTCACCAACCTCGAGCGATTATGGCTACACCTTC.

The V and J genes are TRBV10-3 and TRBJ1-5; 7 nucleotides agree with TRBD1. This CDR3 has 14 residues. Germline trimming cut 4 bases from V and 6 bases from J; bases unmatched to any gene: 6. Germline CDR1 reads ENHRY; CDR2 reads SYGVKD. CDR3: CAISAEGATQPQHF. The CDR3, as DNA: TGTGCCATCAGTGCGGAGGGGGCAACTCAGCCCCAGCATTTT.

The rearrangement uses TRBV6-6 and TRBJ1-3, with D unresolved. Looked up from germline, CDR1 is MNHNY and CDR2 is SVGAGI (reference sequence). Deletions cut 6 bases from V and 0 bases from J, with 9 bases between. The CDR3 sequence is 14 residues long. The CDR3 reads CASREHSSGNTIYF. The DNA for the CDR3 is TGTGCCAGCAGGGAGCACTCCTCTGGAAACACCATATATTTT.

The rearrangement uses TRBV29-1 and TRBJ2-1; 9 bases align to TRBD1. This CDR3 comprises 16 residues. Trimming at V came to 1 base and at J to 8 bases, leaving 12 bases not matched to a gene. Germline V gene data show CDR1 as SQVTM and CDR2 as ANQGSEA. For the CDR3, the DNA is TGCAGCGTTGAAGGGGGGGCGGGACAGGGCCGGGATGAGCAGTTCTTC. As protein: CSVEGGAGQGRDEQFF.

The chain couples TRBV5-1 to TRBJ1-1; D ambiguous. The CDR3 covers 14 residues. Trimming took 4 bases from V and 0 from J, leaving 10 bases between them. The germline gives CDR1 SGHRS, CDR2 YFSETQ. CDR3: CASSPGSVNTEAFF. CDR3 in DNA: TGCGCCAGCAGCCCAGGCTCCGTGAACACTGAAGCTTTCTTT.

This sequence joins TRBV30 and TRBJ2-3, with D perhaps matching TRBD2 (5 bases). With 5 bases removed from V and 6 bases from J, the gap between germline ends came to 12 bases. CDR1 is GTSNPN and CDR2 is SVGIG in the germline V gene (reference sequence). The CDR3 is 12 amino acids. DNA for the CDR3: TGTGCCTGGGAGAGGGCGGCGGATACGCAGTATTTT. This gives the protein CAWERAADTQYF.

For the CDR3, the DNA is TGTGCCTGGTTCCCACGTGGGGCCTCAGGGGAAAAACTGTTTTTT. Amino acids: CAWFPRGASGEKLFF. The rearrangement joins TRBV30 to TRBJ1-4, with D perhaps TRBD1 (5 bases). The CDR3 covers 15 residues. V was pared by 5 bases and J by 8 bases, with 21 bases between. Per the germline V gene, CDR1 is GTSNPN and CDR2 is SVGIG (reference sequence).